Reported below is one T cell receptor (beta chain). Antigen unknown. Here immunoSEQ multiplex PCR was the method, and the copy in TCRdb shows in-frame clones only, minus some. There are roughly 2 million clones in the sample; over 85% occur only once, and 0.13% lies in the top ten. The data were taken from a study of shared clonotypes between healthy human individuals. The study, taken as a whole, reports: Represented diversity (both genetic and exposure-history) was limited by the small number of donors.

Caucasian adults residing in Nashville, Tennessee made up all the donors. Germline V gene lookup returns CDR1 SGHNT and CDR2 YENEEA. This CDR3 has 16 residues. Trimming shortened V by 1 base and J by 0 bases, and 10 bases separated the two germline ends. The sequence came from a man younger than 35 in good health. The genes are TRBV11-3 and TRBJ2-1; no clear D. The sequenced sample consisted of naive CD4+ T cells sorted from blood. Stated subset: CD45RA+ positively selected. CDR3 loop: CASSLGVSGSYNEQFF. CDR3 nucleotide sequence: TGTGCCAGCAGCTTAGGCGTATCGGGCTCCTACAATGAGCAGTTCTTC.